This T cell receptor beta chain derives from a study of blood T cell repertoires in COVID-19. TCRdb's copy holds only in-frame clones and misses some; the assay was immunoSEQ multiplex PCR. There are 100,000 or so clones in the sample; around 89% occur only once, and about a fifth lies in the top ten. The sample holds a few counts of this clone. What was sequenced was peripheral blood. This TCR came from a human donor with acute or convalescent COVID-19. The donor label of this sample is uncertain.

CDR3 coding DNA: TGTGCCAGCAGCCAAGAGGGGGTTGAAAAACTGTTTTTT. Amino acids: CASSQEGVEKLFF. The genes are TRBV7-9 and TRBJ1-4; TRBD1 is a possible D gene (6 bases). From germline, CDR1 is SEHNR and CDR2 FQNEAQ (reference sequence). The CDR3 contains 13 residues. Trimming left V 5 bases short and J 7 bases short, with 11 bases between.